The source of this T cell receptor (beta chain) is a study of blood T cell repertoires in COVID-19. This clone showed up just a few times. Between the trimmed V and J ends, which lost 0 bases and 5 bases, there was a span of 10 bases. The CDR3 is made up of 14 amino acids. The germline V gene has CDR1 SGHVT and CDR2 SQSDAQ. Original processing methods: Reference gene primers were amplified, and this amplification served to estimate nucleated cell counts. The table came from immunoSEQ multiplex PCR; TCRdb's copy has only in-frame clones and leaves some out. V and J calls and clone size come straight from that table; D and trimming were deduced from the DNA. The data show about 190,000 clones, roughly 80% seen once.

This receptor was obtained from a woman between 25 and 40 years old with acute or convalescent COVID-19. Sequenced sample: peripheral blood. The V call is TRBV7-4, the J call TRBJ1-1; D call uncertain. The CDR3 loop is CASSLARGRTEAFF. Written as DNA, the CDR3 is TGTGCCAGCAGCTTAGCGCGGGGTAGGACTGAAGCTTTCTTT.